This T cell receptor (beta chain) was captured in a study of T cells after yellow fever vaccination. Across the whole study: Fractions of limited cellularity were prepared by means of SMART-Seq v4 Ultra Low Input.

5'RACE template switching produced TCR cDNA carrying a universal primer site and UMIs. Via MiXCR, TCRdb re-called the 5' RACE reads, giving one row per CDR3 protein. Here the sample spans about 550,000 distinct CDR3 sequences, 15% to 20% being singletons. In this sample, this clonotype turned up many times. Its cognate antigen is unknown. The study's findings and limits: A small share of clonotypes appeared in both CD4 and CD8 compartments. A weaker secondary response peaked on day 5, the primary on day 15.

The CDR3 runs 14 residues. CDR1 and CDR2 (germline): MNHEY, SVGAGI. Between the trimmed V and J ends, which lost 0 bases and 8 bases, there was a span of 11 bases. The source of this sequence is a man under 40 who received the YFV17D yellow fever vaccine. The chain has TRBV6-5 and TRBJ2-4, with D possibly being TRBD1 (5 bases). The sample consisted of PBMCs, taken 15 days after the yellow fever booster vaccination. The CDR3 loop is CASSYSMGRDIQYF. CDR3 sequence (DNA): TGTGCCAGCAGTTACTCCATGGGCAGGGACATTCAGTACTTC.